This TCR beta chain was recorded in a study of T-cell memory formation after mild COVID-19. Only a few counts were recorded for this clonotype. Antigen unknown. One entry per CDR3 protein results from TCRdb running MiXCR on the 5' RACE reads. The data show more than 400,000 distinct CDR3 sequences, with about 20% seen just once and 12% held by the top ten. Notes on the study in general: Second-wave clones with a day 37 peak had unconfirmed SARS-CoV-2 specificity.

V lost 3 bases to trimming and J lost 5 bases, with 14 bases between them. This CDR3 region has 14 residues. CDR1 is SGHDT and CDR2 is YYEEEE in the germline V gene. Sequenced material: PBMCs or a T cell subset sorted from them (not recorded which). The clonotype comes from an adult woman who had mild COVID-19 (a few samples of this study predate the infection). Cell type and time point are not known. This chain connects TRBV5-6 to TRBJ1-1; the D gene is possibly TRBD1 (5 bases). CDR3 coding DNA: TGTGCCAGCAGCTGGGGGTCTCAGGGTACTGAAGCTTTCTTT. Translated: CASSWGSQGTEAFF.